These T cell receptor beta chains were read from a single sample in a study of T cell responses to AZD1222 COVID-19 vaccine. Sequenced by immunoSEQ multiplex PCR; TCRdb stores in-frame clones only, minus some. The sample includes 150,000 to 200,000 clones, around 90% of them seen just once. The sequencing here drew on peripheral blood, taken 28 days after the second AZD1222 dose. The receptors stem from an adult who received the AZD1222 COVID-19 vaccine. The CDR3 runs from the conserved cysteine through the conserved F or W. Fields, in order: J gene, V gene, clone size, D gene, CDR3 DNA, CDR3 protein. The D gene is left open where the match is weak. The listing skips clone size in some rows; elsewhere it reads once, few, many or a size class.

J: TRBJ1-2
V: TRBV24-1
size: -
D: TRBD1
DNA: TGTGCCACCAGTGATCCGGGACAGGGGAATGGCTACACCTTC
CDR3: CATSDPGQGNGYTF

J: TRBJ2-7
V: TRBV3-1/TRBV3-2
size: -
D: TRBD1
DNA: TGTGCCAGCAGCCCCTCGGAAAGGGACAGGGACTACGAGCAGTACTTC
CDR3: CASSPSERDRDYEQYF

J: TRBJ1-1
V: TRBV11-1
size: -
D: -
DNA: TGTGCCAGCAGCTTAGGACCGGGCCTTGAAGCTTTCTTT
CDR3: CASSLGPGLEAFF

J: TRBJ1-1
V: TRBV19
size: -
D: -
DNA: TGTGCCAGTAGTAAAGCCGGGAGGTCGAGGAACACTGAAGCTTTCTTT
CDR3: CASSKAGRSRNTEAFF

J: TRBJ1-3
V: TRBV6-5
size: -
D: TRBD1
DNA: TGTGCCAGCAGTTATCCGACAGGGATGAGCGGAAACACCATATATTTT
CDR3: CASSYPTGMSGNTIYF

J: TRBJ1-5
V: TRBV10-3
size: -
D: -
DNA: TGTGCCATCAGTGAGTCCCCGCAGTCTGGCAATCAGCCCCAGCATTTT
CDR3: CAISESPQSGNQPQHF

J: TRBJ1-1
V: TRBV5-6
size: -
D: -
DNA: TGTGCCAGCAGCTTGGATATAGGACGGATGAACACTGAAGCTTTCTTT
CDR3: CASSLDIGRMNTEAFF

J: TRBJ1-1
V: TRBV5-6
size: -
D: TRBD1
DNA: TGTGCCAGCAGCTCCGTGGACAGGGGACGGTCTGAAGCTTTCTTT
CDR3: CASSSVDRGRSEAFF

J: TRBJ2-1
V: TRBV5-1
size: -
D: TRBD2
DNA: TGCGCCAGCAGCCCCCTAGCGGGGCTTAGTCCCAATGAGCAGTTCTTC
CDR3: CASSPLAGLSPNEQFF

J: TRBJ1-4
V: TRBV7-9
size: -
D: TRBD1
DNA: TGTGCCAGCAGCCCCGGGACAGGGGAAGAAAAACTGTTTTTT
CDR3: CASSPGTGEEKLFF

J: TRBJ2-2
V: TRBV5-4
size: -
D: -
DNA: TGTGCCAGCAGCTTGCAGGGGCCCGGGGAGCTGTTTTTT
CDR3: CASSLQGPGELFF

J: TRBJ2-3
V: TRBV3-1/TRBV3-2
size: -
D: -
DNA: TGTGCCAGCAGCCTGGGTTGGGACACAGATACGCAGTATTTT
CDR3: CASSLGWDTDTQYF

J: TRBJ1-2
V: TRBV7-9
size: -
D: -
DNA: TGTGCCAGCAGCCGGCGATCGGGCCTCGTTAACTATGGCTACACCTTC
CDR3: CASSRRSGLVNYGYTF

J: TRBJ2-1
V: TRBV15
size: -
D: TRBD1
DNA: TGTGCCACCAGCAGGACAGGGGCCTACAATGAGCAGTTCTTC
CDR3: CATSRTGAYNEQFF

J: TRBJ1-2
V: TRBV28
size: -
D: -
DNA: TGTGCGACCTCGCAGTGGGCAGATGGCTACACCTTC
CDR3: CATSQWADGYTF

J: TRBJ1-5
V: TRBV10-3
size: -
D: TRBD1
DNA: TGTGCCATTGGGAGCAGGGGGCTGAATAGCAATCAGCCCCAGCATTTT
CDR3: CAIGSRGLNSNQPQHF

J: TRBJ1-3
V: TRBV6-5
size: once
D: -
DNA: TGTGCCAGCAGTCCGAGGGGAACCTCTGGAAACACCATATATTTT
CDR3: CASSPRGTSGNTIYF

J: TRBJ2-1
V: TRBV3-1/TRBV3-2
size: -
D: TRBD2
DNA: TGTGCCAGCAGCCAAGATTCTGTATTAGCGGGGGACAATGAGCAGTTCTTC
CDR3: CASSQDSVLAGDNEQFF

J: TRBJ1-2
V: TRBV5-1
size: once
D: TRBD1
DNA: TGCGCCAGCAGCTTGGGGGACAGTAACTATGGCTACACCTTC
CDR3: CASSLGDSNYGYTF

J: TRBJ2-7
V: TRBV6-5
size: -
D: -
DNA: TGTGCCAGCAGCCCCCTAGACAAGCCCTACGAGCAGTACTTC
CDR3: CASSPLDKPYEQYF

J: TRBJ1-5
V: TRBV19
size: few
D: -
DNA: TGTGCCAGTAGTGGAGGGCAGGGGAGGGCTCAGCCCCAGCATTTT
CDR3: CASSGGQGRAQPQHF

J: TRBJ1-1
V: TRBV2
size: -
D: TRBD1
DNA: TGTGCCAGCACCTTGGACAGGGTAACAGCTGAAGCTTTCTTT
CDR3: CASTLDRVTAEAFF

J: TRBJ1-3
V: TRBV4-3
size: many
D: -
DNA: TGCGCCAGCAGCCAAGAGGTGGGGAGCTCTGGAAACACCATATATTTT
CDR3: CASSQEVGSSGNTIYF

J: TRBJ1-1
V: TRBV6-5
size: few
D: -
DNA: TGTGCCAGCAGTTACTCCTGGGGGGACACTGAAGCTTTCTTT
CDR3: CASSYSWGDTEAFF

J: TRBJ2-1
V: TRBV5-4
size: -
D: -
DNA: TGTGCCAGCAGCTTGATGGTAGCAGGACATGAGCAGTTCTTC
CDR3: CASSLMVAGHEQFF

J: TRBJ2-1
V: TRBV4-1
size: -
D: TRBD2
DNA: TGCGCCAGCAGCCAAGATCCTAGCGGGGGGGCCCAATCCTACAATGAGCAGTTCTTC
CDR3: CASSQDPSGGAQSYNEQFF

J: TRBJ2-5
V: TRBV5-6
size: -
D: -
DNA: TGTGCCAGCAGTCCGTTTGGGGGAGAGGAGACCCAGTACTTC
CDR3: CASSPFGGEETQYF

J: TRBJ2-1
V: TRBV5-7
size: -
D: -
DNA: TGTGCCAGCAGCCTCATTTGGCCTAATGAGCAGTTCTTC
CDR3: CASSLIWPNEQFF

J: TRBJ2-2
V: TRBV9
size: -
D: TRBD2
DNA: TGTGCCAGCAGCTACAGAAGCGGGAAGCTGTTTTTT
CDR3: CASSYRSGKLFF

J: TRBJ2-7
V: TRBV7-2
size: -
D: -
DNA: TGTGCCAGCAGTTTCGACAGCAACTACGGGGGCTACGAGCAGTACTTC
CDR3: CASSFDSNYGGYEQYF

J: TRBJ1-1
V: TRBV23-1
size: -
D: TRBD1
DNA: TGCGCCTTAACCAGGGGGGGAGCTTTCTTT
CDR3: CALTRGGAFF

J: TRBJ1-6
V: TRBV7-2
size: once
D: -
DNA: TGTGCCAGCAGCCCCTCAGTACAGGGTGGAAATTCACCCCTCCACTTT
CDR3: CASSPSVQGGNSPLHF

J: TRBJ2-4
V: TRBV7-2
size: -
D: -
DNA: TGTGCCAGCAGCTTACCGACAGCTGCCAAAAACATTCAGTACTTC
CDR3: CASSLPTAAKNIQYF

J: TRBJ2-7
V: TRBV30
size: -
D: -
DNA: TGTGCCTGGAGTGTAACCCTCGCCTCCTACGAGCAGTACTTC
CDR3: CAWSVTLASYEQYF

J: TRBJ1-2
V: TRBV18
size: -
D: -
DNA: TGTGCCAGCTCACCCTCAGGGCGATTCGGCGGCTACACCTTC
CDR3: CASSPSGRFGGYTF

J: TRBJ2-1
V: TRBV14
size: once
D: -
DNA: TGTGCCAGCAGCCCACTTATTCATATTAGACTAGGCTCCTACAATGAGCAGTTCTTC
CDR3: CASSPLIHIRLGSYNEQFF

J: TRBJ1-2
V: TRBV6-5
size: once
D: -
DNA: TGTGCCAGCAGTACGGGGGATAACTATGGCTACACCTTC
CDR3: CASSTGDNYGYTF

J: TRBJ2-2
V: TRBV18
size: -
D: TRBD1
DNA: TGTGCCAGCTCACCCCTCGGGACAGACACCGGGGAGCTGTTTTTT
CDR3: CASSPLGTDTGELFF

J: TRBJ2-1
V: TRBV6-6
size: -
D: TRBD1
DNA: TGTGCCAGCAGTTGGACAGGAGAGCAGTTCTTC
CDR3: CASSWTGEQFF

J: TRBJ2-7
V: TRBV6-5
size: once
D: TRBD2
DNA: TGTGCCAGCCACCCTCCGGGACTAGCGGGCGAGCAGTACTTC
CDR3: CASHPPGLAGEQYF

J: TRBJ1-5
V: TRBV20-1
size: -
D: -
DNA: TGCAGTGCTAGTAGCGGACCGGGGCAGCCCCAGCATTTT
CDR3: CSASSGPGQPQHF

J: TRBJ2-1
V: TRBV7-2
size: -
D: TRBD2
DNA: TGTGCCAGCAGCACCCCCCAAGCGGGGGTGAGCTCCTACAATGAGCAGTTCTTC
CDR3: CASSTPQAGVSSYNEQFF